Listed here are 26 T cell receptor beta chains from one sample, sequenced in a study of T cell changes during pregnancy in multiple sclerosis. Clones were read by immunoSEQ multiplex PCR, and TCRdb kept only the in-frame ones, dropping some. The sample gives about 42,000 clones, around 92% of which show up once; almost 2% is in the top ten. The sample was CD4+ T cells from peripheral blood mononuclear cells, taken after pregnancy. Every receptor here comes from a female donor in good health, enrolled as a control in a pregnancy study.

The table lists this clone with a count of one. This rearrangement joins TRBV7-6 to TRBJ2-7, with TRBD1 matching 9 bases. V lost 3 bases and J lost 1; bases outside the gene matches: 7. Germline-derived CDR1 and CDR2 are SGHVS and FNYEAQ. There are 16 residues in the CDR3. CDR3 in amino acids: CASSLGQGSYSYEQYF. The CDR3 coding sequence is TGTGCCAGCAGCTTGGGACAGGGATCTTATTCCTACGAGCAGTACTTC.

This clone was recorded once. This rearrangement joins TRBV7-2 to TRBJ1-5; D gene ambiguous. V shed 1 base and J shed 5 bases, with 9 bases lying between them. The CDR3 covers 14 residues. The germline CDR1 and CDR2 sequences are SGHTA and FQGNSA. The chain's CDR3 is CASSLGTGYQPQHF. For the CDR3, the DNA is TGTGCCAGCAGCTTAGGGACGGGGTATCAGCCCCAGCATTTT.

This clone was counted between two and nine times. This sequence joins TRBV11-3 and TRBJ2-7; 8 nucleotides line up with TRBD1. The CDR3 length is 14 residues. The V gene end was trimmed by 5 bases and the J gene end by 5 bases; junction bases not matched to a gene: 8. CDR1 and CDR2 (germline): SGHNT, YENEEA. The CDR3 region is CASSNGQGRDEQYF. DNA for the CDR3: TGTGCCAGCAGCAACGGACAGGGTAGGGACGAGCAGTACTTC.

This chain uses TRBV5-4 with TRBJ1-2; TRBD1 agrees at 9 bases. Germline V gene data show CDR1 as SGHNT and CDR2 as YYREEE (reference sequence). The CDR3 is 13 residues long. Trimming at V came to 10 bases and at J to 4 bases, leaving 8 bases not matched to a gene. CDR3 bases: TGTGCCGCGGGGGGACAGGGAAGCTATGGCTACACCTTC. Its protein product is CAAGGQGSYGYTF.

The rearrangement uses TRBV2 and TRBJ2-3; D uncertain. The CDR3 has 13 amino acids. CDR1 and CDR2 (germline): SNHLY, FYNNEI. Trimming stripped 6 bases from V and 3 bases from J, with 10 bases between. For the CDR3, the DNA is TGTGCCAGCAGCGGCGGTCGAACAGATACGCAGTATTTT. Residues: CASSGGRTDTQYF.

This chain uses TRBV27 with TRBJ1-1; TRBD1 is a possible D gene (6 bases). The germline V gene encodes CDR1 MNHEY and CDR2 SMNVEV (reference sequence). Trimming removed 4 bases from V and 5 bases from J, with 17 bases in between. The CDR3 contains 15 residues. CDR3 DNA: TGTGCCAGCAGTTCCCGGGGGGCTGCAGGGACTGAAGCTTTCTTT. Translation: CASSSRGAAGTEAFF.

The rearrangement uses TRBV5-6 and TRBJ2-1, with D possibly TRBD1 on 6 matching bases. V lost 4 bases to trimming and J lost 5 bases, with 10 bases between them. CDR1 SGHDT and CDR2 YYEEEE come from the germline V gene. The CDR3 spans 13 residues. The DNA for the CDR3 is TGTGCCAGCAGCCCTGGGACAAACAATGAGCAGTTCTTC. Translated: CASSPGTNNEQFF.

This clone was detected once. This rearrangement joins TRBV18 to TRBJ1-2; TRBD1 might be the D (6 bases). CDR1 and CDR2 from the germline V gene are KGHSH and LQKENI. V was clipped by 2 bases and J by 2 bases, with 9 bases between them. The CDR3 is 14 residues long. CDR3 loop: CASSPKTGNYGYTF. The CDR3 region has the DNA TGTGCCAGCTCACCAAAAACAGGGAACTATGGCTACACCTTC. The entire variable domain, with the rest obtained from reference TRBV18 and TRBJ1-2, is as follows: NAGVMQNPRHLVRRRGQEARLRCSPMKGHSHVYWYRQLPEEGLKFMVYLQKENIIDESGMPKERFSAEFPKEGPSILRIQQVVRGDSAAYFCASSPKTGNYGYTFGSGTRLTVV.

This chain connects TRBV5-1 to TRBJ2-5; TRBD2 agrees at 14 bases. CDR3 length: 15 residues. CDR1 and CDR2 from the germline V gene are SGHRS and YFSETQ. Trimming at V came to 4 bases and at J to 4 bases, leaving 3 bases not matched to a gene. The CDR3: CASSLGLAGAETQYF. The CDR3 DNA reads TGCGCCAGCAGCCTGGGACTAGCGGGAGCAGAGACCCAGTACTTC. The full variable domain, its missing parts supplied by reference TRBV5-1 and TRBJ2-5, is KAGVTQTPRYLIKTRGQQVTLSCSPISGHRSVSWYQQTPGQGLQFLFEYFSETQRNKGNFPGRFSGRQFSNSRSEMNVSTLELGDSALYLCASSLGLAGAETQYFGPGTRLLVL.

The V gene is TRBV7-2, the J gene TRBJ2-2; 7 bases are shared with TRBD2. This CDR3 is 15 amino acids long. Germline lookup yields CDR1 SGHTA and CDR2 FQGNSA. The V and J ends lost 3 bases and 4 bases, in that order; junction bases with no gene match: 5. The CDR3 reads CASSFIGGGTGELFF. Written as DNA, the CDR3 is TGTGCCAGCAGCTTTATTGGCGGGGGCACCGGGGAGCTGTTTTTT.

This clone was found once. The chain employs TRBV30 and TRBJ2-5, with TRBD1 identical over 7 bases. Trimming cost V 0 bases and J 0 bases; bases outside gene matches: 28. Looked up from germline, CDR1 is GTSNPN and CDR2 is SVGIG (reference sequence). This CDR3 spans 23 amino acids. CDR3 in DNA: TGTGCCTGGAGTGTAAGGGAGACAGGGAATTTTGGGGTCCCCGACGATTACCAAGAGACCCAGTACTTC. It translates to CAWSVRETGNFGVPDDYQETQYF.

This clone was picked up a small number of times. This chain links TRBV28 with TRBJ1-1; D not resolved. The germline V and J ends were trimmed by 1 base and 0 bases, with 12 bases remaining between them. The length of the CDR3 is 16 residues. Looked up from germline, CDR1 is MDHEN and CDR2 is SYDVKM. CDR3 coding DNA: TGTGCCAGCAGTTTATCCTCATGGTCTATGAACACTGAAGCTTTCTTT. It yields the protein CASSLSSWSMNTEAFF.

J is TRBJ1-1 and V is TRBV19, with D unclear. There are 14 residues in the CDR3. Germline V gene sequence: CDR1 LNHDA, CDR2 SQIVND (reference sequence). Between the trimmed V and J ends, which lost 3 bases and 4 bases, there was a span of 12 bases. Written as DNA, the CDR3 is TGTGCCAGTAGTATCTGGGGTGAGGGCACTGAAGCTTTCTTT. As protein: CASSIWGEGTEAFF. The full variable domain, with the rest looked up from reference TRBV19 and TRBJ1-1, is DGGITQSPKYLFRKEGQNVTLSCEQNLNHDAMYWYRQDPGQGLRLIYYSQIVNDFQKGDIAEGYSVSREKKESFPLTVTSAQKNPTAFYLCASSIWGEGTEAFFGQGTRLTVV.

This clone was observed once. The CDR3, as DNA: TGTGCCAGCAGGTCGGGGGTTAGGAGCAATCAGCCCCAGCATTTT. Translated, it gives CASRSGVRSNQPQHF. The chain is built from TRBV28 and TRBJ1-5; a possible D gene is TRBD1 (5 bases). This CDR3 spans 15 amino acids. Trimming stripped 6 bases from V and 1 base from J, with 13 bases between. Germline-derived CDR1 and CDR2 are MDHEN and SYDVKM.

The chain has TRBV6-6 and TRBJ1-2; 10 nucleotides align to TRBD1. This CDR3 region has 16 residues. Germline CDR1 MNHNY, CDR2 SVGAGI (reference sequence). The V and J ends lost 4 bases and 4 bases, in that order; junction bases with no gene match: 9. The CDR3 DNA reads as TGTGCCAGCAGTTTGGACAGGGGGGAAATGGGCTATGGCTACACCTTC. Protein sequence: CASSLDRGEMGYGYTF.

This chain uses TRBV7-2 with TRBJ1-2; D is unresolved. There are 13 residues in the CDR3. The germline CDR1 and CDR2 sequences are SGHTA and FQGNSA. Trimming shortened V by 5 bases and J by 6 bases, and 13 bases separated the two germline ends. The CDR3 nucleotides read TGTGCCAGCAGCGCCAGTCCGGGGAATGGCTACACCTTC. Its translation: CASSASPGNGYTF.

The chain is built from TRBV6-6 and TRBJ2-5; 9 bases line up with TRBD1. The CDR3 contains 16 residues. The ends lost 7 bases at V and 5 bases at J; junction bases unmatched: 14. Germline V lookup: CDR1 MNHNY, CDR2 SVGAGI (reference sequence). The CDR3 sequence: CASKESYGTGRETQYF. The CDR3 DNA reads as TGTGCCAGCAAGGAGTCGTACGGGACAGGGAGGGAGACCCAGTACTTC.

This clone was seen only once. This chain connects TRBV6-1 to TRBJ1-4; 9 positions agree with TRBD1. Germline CDR1 is MNHNS and CDR2 is SASEGT. V was clipped by 7 bases and J by 7 bases; unmatched bases: 7. CDR3 length: 14 amino acids. CDR3 loop: CASNPGQGAEKLFF. CDR3 in DNA: TGTGCCAGCAATCCGGGACAGGGAGCTGAAAAACTGTTTTTT.

This chain links TRBV6-5 with TRBJ2-7, with TRBD1 identical over 8 bases. Trimming removed 6 bases from V and 4 bases from J; junction bases left unmatched: 2. CDR1 MNHEY and CDR2 SVGAGI come from the germline V gene. The CDR3 spans 12 residues. The chain's CDR3 is CASRRQGYEQYF. The CDR3 nucleotides read TGTGCCAGCAGGCGACAGGGGTACGAGCAGTACTTC.

The chain couples TRBV2 to TRBJ2-2, with D uncertain. V lost 4 bases to trimming and J lost 1 base, with 4 bases between them. From germline, CDR1 is SNHLY and CDR2 FYNNEI. This CDR3 comprises 13 residues. CDR3 loop: CASSGQNTGELFF. The DNA for the CDR3 is TGTGCCAGCAGTGGTCAGAACACCGGGGAGCTGTTTTTT.

In DNA form, the CDR3 reads TGCGCCAGCAGCTTGGGACAGCAAGAGCAAGAGACCCAGTACTTC. It encodes CASSLGQQEQETQYF. This rearrangement joins TRBV5-1 to TRBJ2-5, with D possibly being TRBD1 (5 bases). Looked up from germline, CDR1 is SGHRS and CDR2 is YFSETQ. CDR3 length equals 15 residues. V was clipped by 0 bases and J by 2 bases, with 11 bases between them.

This clone was picked up one time. This chain connects TRBV9 to TRBJ2-1, with D hard to call. The germline V and J ends were trimmed by 4 bases and 11 bases, with 16 bases remaining between them. Germline CDR1 and CDR2: SGDLS and YYNGEE. The CDR3 runs to 13 residues. In DNA form, the CDR3 reads TGTGCCAGCAGCCTCCTCTTAGTATCCCAGCAGTTCTTC. This encodes CASSLLLVSQQFF.

The V and J genes are TRBV10-3 and TRBJ2-7; 12 bases map to TRBD1. The junction had 6 bases not matched to a gene; V was cut back by 6 bases and J by 6 bases. CDR1 and CDR2 (germline): ENHRY, SYGVKD. The CDR3 is 14 residues long. The CDR3 DNA sequence: TGTGCCATCAGAGCTCCGGGACAGGGGGCCGAGCAGTACTTC. Its protein product is CAIRAPGQGAEQYF.

The genes are TRBV15 and TRBJ1-3, with D uncertain. V was clipped by 1 base and J by 0 bases, with 10 bases between them. The germline gives CDR1 LNHNV, CDR2 YYDKDF (reference sequence). The CDR3 covers 16 residues. This CDR3 is CATSRAPQSSGNTIYF. Here the CDR3 DNA reads TGTGCCACCAGCAGAGCGCCCCAGTCCTCTGGAAACACCATATATTTT. The whole variable domain, filled in from reference TRBV15 and TRBJ1-3, reads DAMVIQNPRYQVTQFGKPVTLSCSQTLNHNVMYWYQQKSSQAPKLLFHYYDKDFNNEADTPDNFQSRRPNTSFCFLDIRSPGLGDTAMYLCATSRAPQSSGNTIYFGEGSWLTVV.

V is TRBV27 and J is TRBJ2-1; possible D gene TRBD2, 5 bases. V was clipped by 2 bases and J by 6 bases, with 8 bases between them. The CDR3 is 13 residues long. CDR1 is MNHEY and CDR2 is SMNVEV in the germline V gene (reference sequence). CDR3 DNA sequence: TGTGCCAGCAGTTTAGGACTGTTCAATGAGCAGTTCTTC. This encodes CASSLGLFNEQFF.

The chain has TRBV11-3 and TRBJ2-2; 7 bases align to TRBD2. CDR3 length: 14 residues. Germline CDR1 and CDR2: SGHNT and YENEEA. V shed 4 bases and J 4 bases; nucleotides not matched to a gene: 3. The CDR3 DNA reads as TGTGCCAGCAGCTCCGGGAGGTTCACCGGGGAGCTGTTTTTT. It yields the protein CASSSGRFTGELFF.